The clone carrying this T cell receptor beta chain was counted a few times. The immunoSEQ assay was v3. Data came from immunoSEQ multiplex PCR; TCRdb stores just in-frame clones and leaves some out. Among some 46,000 clones listed, around 80% were seen once. The entry originates in a study of TIL therapy for anti-PD-1-resistant metastatic lung cancer. For the study at large: Median tumor PD-L1 proportion score was approximately 6.3%.

The CDR3 runs to 13 residues. CDR1 is LNHNV, CDR2 YYDKDF, per germline (reference sequence). V was shortened by 7 bases and J by 4 bases, with 14 bases between the two germline ends. Time point specified: pre-treatment sample, taken before nivolumab and TIL therapy. The sequence derives from a man between 65 and 85 years old with non-small cell lung cancer. The specimen comprised blood, sampled at baseline. V is TRBV15 and J is TRBJ2-7; D is possibly TRBD1 (5 bases). This CDR3 reads CATMVGKGYEQYF. The CDR3 DNA sequence: TGTGCCACCATGGTGGGGAAGGGGTACGAGCAGTACTTC.